The 3 T cell receptor beta chains presented below share a single source sample, sequenced in a study of T-cell reconstitution after alpha-beta-depleted transplantation in children. Unique molecular identifiers were used in preparing the TCRbeta library. TCRdb ran MiXCR on the PCR reads and lists one entry per CDR3 protein. Of about 360,000 distinct CDR3 sequences in the sample, about an eighth were seen once. The sequencing used PBMCs, collected from the stem cell graft. The receptors here all came from a human donor who donated a stem cell graft to a child with Fanconi anemia.

This clonotype occurred a few times. V and J are TRBV7-2 and TRBJ2-3; 7 bases align to TRBD1. The CDR3 has 13 residues. Trimming took 4 bases from V and 6 from J; bases not matched to a gene: 4. Germline V gives CDR1 SGHTA, CDR2 FQGNSA. The CDR3 loop is CASSSPDRDTQYF. Written as DNA, the CDR3 is TGTGCCAGCAGCTCCCCGGACAGGGATACGCAGTATTTT.

This clonotype was found many times. The chain uses TRBV14 and TRBJ2-3; TRBD2 aligns across 7 bases. The germline V gene encodes CDR1 SGHDN and CDR2 FVKESK. V shed 4 bases, J shed 2 bases, and the junction held 6 bases outside the gene matches. This CDR3 is 15 amino acids long. The CDR3 reads CASSPQLANTDTQYF. CDR3 nucleotides: TGTGCCAGCAGCCCACAACTAGCGAACACAGATACGCAGTATTTT.

The genes are TRBV12-3 or TRBV12-4 and TRBJ2-3; possibly TRBD1 or TRBD2 for D (5 bases each). The CDR3 consists of 14 residues. Trimming removed 3 bases from V and 5 bases from J, with 12 bases in between. CDR3 coding DNA: TGTGCCAGCAGTTTGGGGACCATCGTAGATACGCAGTATTTT. Translation: CASSLGTIVDTQYF.